The 24 T cell receptor beta chains in this list originate from one sample, sequenced in a study of CD8 T cells in seronegative destructive rheumatoid arthritis. Here immunoSEQ multiplex PCR was the method, and the copy in TCRdb shows in-frame clones only, minus some. In the table there are several thousand clones, approximately 78% of which are singletons. Material: CD8+ T cells from blood. The receptors stem from a woman aged 45-69 years with seronegative destructive rheumatoid arthritis.

In this sample, this clone turned up once. The V and J genes are TRBV6-1 and TRBJ2-1, with 8 bases aligning to TRBD1. The CDR3 consists of 13 residues. The ends lost 7 bases at V and 6 bases at J; junction bases unmatched: 5. Germline CDR1 MNHNS, CDR2 SASEGT. CDR3 nucleotides: TGTGCCAGCAATTTAGACAGGGGCAATGAGCAGTTCTTC. Its translation: CASNLDRGNEQFF.

This clone was seen a few times. This sequence joins TRBV9 and TRBJ1-1; 8 bases map to TRBD1. V shed 3 bases, J shed 1 base, and the junction held 5 bases outside the gene matches. The CDR3 has 15 amino acids. Germline lookup yields CDR1 SGDLS and CDR2 YYNGEE. The CDR3 here is CASSEGTGANTEAFF. The CDR3 DNA reads as TGTGCCAGCAGCGAGGGGACAGGAGCGAACACTGAAGCTTTCTTT.

This clone has just a few counts. The chain links TRBV11-2 to TRBJ2-7, with D unresolved. Between the trimmed V and J ends, which lost 5 bases and 1 base, there was a span of 15 bases. Germline lookup yields CDR1 SGHAT and CDR2 FQNNGV. The CDR3 runs to 15 residues. The CDR3 region is CASSPAGAKSYEQYF. CDR3 coding DNA: TGTGCCAGCAGCCCCGCCGGAGCCAAATCCTACGAGCAGTACTTC. Filled out from reference TRBV11-2 and TRBJ2-7, the complete variable domain reads EAGVAQSPRYKIIEKRQSVAFWCNPISGHATLYWYQQILGQGPKLLIQFQNNGVVDDSQLPKDRFSAERLKGVDSTLKIQPAKLEDSAVYLCASSPAGAKSYEQYFGPGTRLTVT.

By share of the sample, this clone is medium-sized. Other DNA variants within this sample encode the same CDR3. This chain links TRBV30 with TRBJ1-1; TRBD1 is a possible D gene (5 bases). Trimming left V 3 bases short and J 1 base short, with 6 bases between. This CDR3 is built from 12 residues. The germline CDR1 and CDR2 sequences are GTSNPN and SVGIG (reference sequence). The CDR3 nucleotides read TGTGCCTGGAGAAGGGGGAACACTGAAGCTTTCTTT. This translates into CAWRRGNTEAFF.

The gene calls are TRBV19 and TRBJ1-3; weak D call: TRBD1 (5 bases). CDR3 size: 14 residues. Per germline, CDR1 LNHDA and CDR2 SQIVND (reference sequence). The ends were cut back, 7 bases at V and 2 bases at J, with 12 bases in the middle. CDR3 sequence (DNA): TGTGCCAGTATGGGACTGAGCCCTGGAAACACCATATATTTT. It translates to CASMGLSPGNTIYF.

This chain joins TRBV5-8 and TRBJ2-7; 7 nucleotides match TRBD1. The CDR3 length is 14 residues. Germline CDR1 reads SGHTS; CDR2 reads YDEGEE. Trimming took 4 bases from V and 3 from J; bases not matched to a gene: 7. CDR3 coding DNA: TGTGCCAGCAGCCTGGGACAGACATTCTACGAGCAGTACTTC. Protein product: CASSLGQTFYEQYF.

J is TRBJ1-5 and V is TRBV7-6; tentatively, D is TRBD1 (5 bases). CDR1 SGHVS and CDR2 FNYEAQ come from the germline V gene. The CDR3 runs 15 residues. V was pared by 0 bases and J by 1 base, with 7 bases between. CDR3 DNA sequence: TGTGCCAGCAGCTTAGCCTGGGGCAGCAATCAGCCCCAGCATTTT. Residues: CASSLAWGSNQPQHF.

This chain links TRBV10-1 with TRBJ1-1, with D possibly matching TRBD1 (6 bases). The CDR3 loop spans 10 amino acids. Germline CDR1 is WNHNN and CDR2 is SYGVQD (reference sequence). The V and J ends lost 8 bases and 9 bases respectively, with 10 bases between them. The CDR3 sequence: CASPRGKAFF. The CDR3 coding sequence is TGCGCCAGCCCCAGGGGTAAAGCTTTCTTT.

The chain employs TRBV28 and TRBJ1-4, with a possible D match to TRBD1 (5 bases). The V end lost 2 bases, the J end lost 5 bases, and 12 bases lay between the germline ends. Germline assignment: CDR1 MDHEN and CDR2 SYDVKM. CDR3 length: 15 residues. For the CDR3, the DNA is TGTGCCAGCAGTTTACCAACAGGTCCGAATGAAAAACTGTTTTTT. It codes for CASSLPTGPNEKLFF. The full variable domain, in which reference TRBV28 and TRBJ1-4 provide the parts outside the CDR3, is DVKVTQSSRYLVKRTGEKVFLECVQDMDHENMFWYRQDPGLGLRLIYFSYDVKMKEKGDIPEGYSVSREKKERFSLILESASTNQTSMYLCASSLPTGPNEKLFFGSGTQLSVL.

In its sample, this clone was seen a few times. The gene calls are TRBV28 and TRBJ1-2; D not resolved. The germline gives CDR1 MDHEN, CDR2 SYDVKM. The CDR3 loop spans 16 amino acids. Trimming shortened V by 3 bases and J by 3 bases, and 17 bases separated the two germline ends. CDR3 bases: TGTGCCAGCAGTTTCTCTCCCCGGGATGCTCACTATGGCTACACCTTC. Protein sequence: CASSFSPRDAHYGYTF.

The chain recombines TRBV6-1 with TRBJ2-2; maybe TRBD1 (6 bases). The CDR3 length is 15 residues. CDR1 and CDR2 from the germline V gene are MNHNS and SASEGT. V was shortened by 1 base and J by 6 bases, with 12 bases between the two germline ends. The CDR3 DNA reads as TGTGCCAGCAGTGAAGGGCAGGGGATGGCCGGGGAGCTGTTTTTT. This sequence encodes CASSEGQGMAGELFF.

J is TRBJ1-5 and V is TRBV6-1, with unresolved D. The CDR3 has 14 amino acids. Germline CDR1 is MNHNS and CDR2 is SASEGT. V was pared by 6 bases and J by 0 bases, with 9 bases between. The CDR3 region has the DNA TGTGCCAGCAGGAAGCGCTATAGCAATCAGCCCCAGCATTTT. It yields the protein CASRKRYSNQPQHF.

The chain couples TRBV29-1 to TRBJ2-7; D gene unclear. The CDR3 is 14 amino acids. Germline CDR1 reads SQVTM; CDR2 reads ANQGSEA. V lost 6 bases, J lost 2 bases, and 17 bases lay in between. The CDR3 region has the DNA TGCAGCGTCCTTTATCTTCGACAAACCTACGAGCAGTACTTC. Amino acids: CSVLYLRQTYEQYF.

Remarks on this clone: Other DNA sequences within the sample encode an identical CDR3. The CDR3 DNA sequence: TGTGCCAGCAGCCAAGTAGCGGGAGGGAACTACGAGCAGTACTTC. It encodes CASSQVAGGNYEQYF. V usage is TRBV4-2 and J usage is TRBJ2-7, with 11 bases aligning to TRBD2. The CDR3 is made up of 15 amino acids. CDR1 and CDR2 (germline): LGHNA, YNFKEQ. With 1 base clipped from V and 3 bases from J, the junction kept 2 bases outside the gene matches.

This clone was counted only a few times. This rearrangement joins TRBV5-1 to TRBJ2-1; D is unclear. Germline V CDR1 and CDR2: SGHRS, YFSETQ. Trimming shortened V by 4 bases and J by 5 bases, and 4 bases separated the two germline ends. The CDR3 covers 11 residues. This CDR3 reads CASSLNNEQFF. CDR3 DNA sequence: TGCGCCAGCAGCCTTAACAATGAGCAGTTCTTC. Based on the CDR3 plus reference TRBV5-1 and TRBJ2-1, the full variable domain is KAGVTQTPRYLIKTRGQQVTLSCSPISGHRSVSWYQQTPGQGLQFLFEYFSETQRNKGNFPGRFSGRQFSNSRSEMNVSTLELGDSALYLCASSLNNEQFFGPGTRLTVL.

This clone was picked up one time. The chain joins TRBV7-2 to TRBJ1-1; D uncertain. The CDR3 totals 13 residues. Trimming took 5 bases from V and 3 from J, leaving 10 bases between them. Germline assignment: CDR1 SGHTA and CDR2 FQGNSA. The CDR3 sequence: CASSLSPDTEAFF. DNA of the CDR3: TGTGCCAGCAGCCTTTCCCCGGACACTGAAGCTTTCTTT.

The chain combines TRBV6-6 with TRBJ2-2, with D maybe TRBD1 (5 bases). Between the trimmed V and J ends, which lost 6 bases and 1 base, there was a span of 6 bases. Germline CDR1 MNHNY, CDR2 SVGAGI (reference sequence). The CDR3 runs to 13 residues. CDR3 region: CASRQVNTGELFF. CDR3 nucleotide sequence: TGTGCCAGCAGACAGGTGAACACCGGGGAGCTGTTTTTT.

The chain has TRBV5-1 and TRBJ2-7; 9 bases line up with TRBD1. CDR1 and CDR2 from the germline V gene are SGHRS and YFSETQ. The CDR3 has 14 residues. The V gene end was trimmed by 4 bases and the J gene end by 3 bases; junction bases not matched to a gene: 5. As DNA, the CDR3 is TGCGCCAGCAGCCCCGGGACAGGGAACTACGAGCAGTACTTC. Encoded protein: CASSPGTGNYEQYF.

J is TRBJ2-3 and V is TRBV29-1; 12 bases line up with TRBD2. The V gene's germline CDR1 is SQVTM and CDR2 ANQGSEA. The CDR3 spans 17 residues. Unmatched junction bases numbered 14, after V lost 2 bases and J lost 8 bases. The CDR3 DNA sequence: TGCAGCGTTGAAACGTCTAGCGGGGGGGGGAGATTTGGTACGCAGTATTTT. Protein product: CSVETSSGGGRFGTQYF.

The chain has TRBV9 and TRBJ1-1; D possibly corresponds to TRBD1 (5 bases). CDR1 is SGDLS, CDR2 YYNGEE, per germline. This CDR3 contains 13 residues. Trimming took 4 bases from V and 7 from J, leaving 14 bases between them. CDR3 loop: CASSPGSLDEAFF. For the CDR3, the DNA is TGTGCCAGCAGCCCAGGGTCTTTGGATGAAGCTTTCTTT.

V gene TRBV21-1 combines with J gene TRBJ1-5. TRBV21-1 is tagged as a pseudogene. The CDR3 consists of 18 residues. This chain's CDR3 is CASSKVRVTPRGNQPQHF. The CDR3 nucleotides read TGTGCCAGCAGCAAAGTAAGGGTTACTCCGCGGGGGAATCAGCCCCAGCATTTT.

The chain couples TRBV5-6 to TRBJ1-2; maybe TRBD1 (6 bases). Trimming cost V 4 bases and J 3 bases, with 13 bases left between them. This CDR3 contains 14 residues. The germline gives CDR1 SGHDT, CDR2 YYEEEE. The CDR3 sequence: CASSIRTAYYGYTF. The DNA of the CDR3 is TGTGCCAGCAGCATTCGGACAGCATACTATGGCTACACCTTC.

The chain links TRBV5-5 to TRBJ2-3, with 10 bases aligning to TRBD1. The germline V gene has CDR1 SGHKS and CDR2 YYEKEE (reference sequence). The ends lost 0 bases at V and 4 bases at J; junction bases unmatched: 5. The CDR3 contains 16 residues. The CDR3 DNA sequence: TGTGCCAGCAGCTTGGGGACAGGGGGTAGGTCAGATACGCAGTATTTT. Protein: CASSLGTGGRSDTQYF.

This chain joins TRBV7-9 and TRBJ2-1; no clear D gene. This CDR3 has 12 residues. V lost 6 bases, J lost 7 bases, and 10 bases lay in between. Per the germline V gene, CDR1 is SEHNR and CDR2 is FQNEAQ (reference sequence). The CDR3 region is CASRQVKNEQFF. DNA of the CDR3: TGTGCCAGCAGGCAGGTTAAGAATGAGCAGTTCTTC.